Reported below is one T cell receptor beta chain. Its antigen is unknown. The source of the sample is a study of vaccination effects on CD4 cells after COVID-19. V gave up 8 bases and J gave up 10 bases, with 15 bases separating them. Germline values: CDR1 MDHEN, CDR2 SYDVKM. This CDR3 is built from 13 residues. The ViraFEST assay expanded antigen-specific CD4+ T cells with viral peptide pools before sequencing. Having been cultured for approximately ten days, the cells underwent CD4+ T cell isolation. This person caught SARS-CoV-2 sometime from March to December 2020, and PCR testing confirmed the infection. Everyone in the study got two shots of either the BNT162b2 or mRNA-1273 vaccine. Generated by immunoSEQ multiplex PCR, the TCRdb table keeps only in-frame clones and is missing some. The sample holds approximately 15,000 clones, less than 85% seen once.

Sequences were derived from CD4+ T cells from PBMCs cultured with SARS-CoV-2 spike peptides, sampled after COVID-19 vaccination. V gene TRBV28 combines with J gene TRBJ1-6; D not certain. This receptor was taken from a human donor who had a prior SARS-CoV-2 infection. The CDR3 DNA sequence: TGTGCCAGCTGTGGGTGGCCATACTCACCCCTCCACTTT. Translating it yields CASCGWPYSPLHF.